These 18 T cell receptor beta chains came from one sample sequenced in a study of blood T cell repertoires in COVID-19. Profiling relied on immunoSEQ multiplex PCR, and the TCRdb table lists in-frame clones only, not all of them. The sample lists about 90,000 clones; 80% were seen once. The sample comprised peripheral blood. These receptors all come from a woman in her 70s with acute or convalescent COVID-19.

This clone appeared a few times. Additional DNA sequences in this sample encode the identical CDR3. This chain uses TRBV4-3 with TRBJ2-7; no reliable D call. The CDR3 spans 14 residues. In germline, CDR1 is LGHNA, CDR2 YSLEER. Trimming removed 0 bases at V and 4 bases at J, with 10 bases between. Here the CDR3 reads CASSQDRRFYEQYF. The CDR3 DNA is TGCGCCAGCAGCCAAGATAGGCGGTTTTACGAGCAGTACTTC.

This clone has ten or more counts. This chain joins TRBV7-9 and TRBJ2-2; TRBD2 matches at 13 bases. The CDR3 runs to 17 residues. Germline V gene sequence: CDR1 SEHNR, CDR2 FQNEAQ (reference sequence). V was clipped by 6 bases and J by 4 bases; unmatched bases: 8. The CDR3 DNA sequence: TGTGCCAGCAGTAGAGGACTAGCGGGAGAGGGCACCGGGGAGCTGTTTTTT. Its protein is CASSRGLAGEGTGELFF.

The gene calls are TRBV6-6 and TRBJ1-5, with D perhaps matching TRBD1 (5 bases). The V and J ends lost 6 bases and 7 bases respectively, with 10 bases between them. Per germline, CDR1 MNHNY and CDR2 SVGAGI (reference sequence). The CDR3 is 12 residues long. The CDR3 here is CASRGGDQPQHF. DNA of the CDR3: TGTGCCAGCAGGGGGGGGGACCAGCCCCAGCATTTT.

A few counts support this clone. This sequence joins TRBV7-2 and TRBJ2-2, with TRBD2 matching over 9 bases. V lost 5 bases to trimming and J lost 6 bases; unmatched junction nucleotides: 7. The germline gives CDR1 SGHTA, CDR2 FQGNSA. The CDR3 consists of 15 residues. This CDR3 reads CASSPRGTSPGELFF. In DNA form, the CDR3 reads TGTGCCAGCAGCCCGAGAGGGACTAGCCCCGGGGAGCTGTTTTTT.

The V call is TRBV7-2, the J call TRBJ2-7, with 12 bases aligning to TRBD1. The V segment lost 1 base and the J segment 2 bases; nucleotides outside the gene matches: 9. The CDR3 contains 18 residues. Germline V gene data show CDR1 as SGHTA and CDR2 as FQGNSA. CDR3 nucleotides: TGTGCCAGCAGCTTAGTCGCGGGACAGGGGGCACGGACCTACGAGCAGTACTTC. This codes for CASSLVAGQGARTYEQYF.

The J gene is TRBJ2-5, the V gene TRBV6-1; TRBD2 is a possible D gene (5 bases). The V end was cut by 2 bases, the J end by 0 bases, with 7 bases between. This CDR3 comprises 14 residues. Germline CDR1 reads MNHNS; CDR2 reads SASEGT. Here the CDR3 DNA reads TGTGCCAGCAGTGAAACTAGGGACCAAGAGACCCAGTACTTC. It codes for CASSETRDQETQYF.

The chain recombines TRBV18 with TRBJ2-3, with D hard to call. This CDR3 is built from 16 residues. Germline assignment: CDR1 KGHSH and CDR2 LQKENI. The ends were cut back, 2 bases at V and 4 bases at J, with 16 bases in the middle. The CDR3 nucleotides read TGTGCCAGCTCACCAACGGCCCGCAGCGAGGCAGATACGCAGTATTTT. Translated: CASSPTARSEADTQYF.

The genes are TRBV10-3 and TRBJ2-3; 9 bases map to TRBD2. Germline assignment: CDR1 ENHRY and CDR2 SYGVKD. The CDR3 covers 20 residues. The ends lost 1 base at V and 2 bases at J; junction bases unmatched: 16. CDR3 sequence reads: CAISELDLAGAALHTDTQYF. CDR3 coding DNA: TGTGCCATCAGTGAGTTAGATTTAGCGGGGGCCGCATTACACACAGATACGCAGTATTTT.

The DNA for the CDR3 is TGTGCCAGCAGTCTCCACCGGACAGGGGCCGCCGACACCCAGCATTTT. Protein: CASSLHRTGAADTQHF. The rearrangement joins TRBV6-6 to TRBJ1-5, with 9 bases identical to TRBD1. V dropped 5 bases and J dropped 11; count of bases not matched to a gene: 16. Germline CDR1 and CDR2: MNHNY and SVGAGI (reference sequence). This CDR3 region has 16 residues.

V is TRBV5-1 and J is TRBJ1-1, with D perhaps TRBD1 (5 bases). Germline V gene sequence: CDR1 SGHRS, CDR2 YFSETQ. V lost 1 base and J lost 3, with 10 bases in between. The CDR3 runs to 14 residues. The CDR3 bases are TGCGCCAGCAGCTTGCAGGGATGGGACACTGAAGCTTTCTTT. Amino acid sequence: CASSLQGWDTEAFF.

The chain joins TRBV6-2 or TRBV6-3 to TRBJ2-7; TRBD2 matches 7 bases. Germline loops: CDR1 MNHEY, CDR2 SVGEGT. The CDR3 loop spans 14 amino acids. Germline trimming cut 3 bases from V and 2 bases from J; bases unmatched to any gene: 4. The CDR3 spells CASSYLAGPYEQYF. The CDR3 region has the DNA TGTGCCAGCAGTTATTTAGCGGGCCCCTACGAGCAGTACTTC.

The V gene is TRBV9, the J gene TRBJ2-1, with D possibly matching TRBD1 (6 bases). The ends were cut back, 0 bases at V and 3 bases at J, with 19 bases in the middle. Germline V gene data show CDR1 as SGDLS and CDR2 as YYNGEE. This CDR3 is built from 18 residues. CDR3 residues: CASSVGAGVGTLYNEQFF. The CDR3 DNA sequence: TGTGCCAGCAGCGTAGGGGCAGGGGTCGGCACACTCTACAATGAGCAGTTCTTC. The full variable domain, with the rest looked up from reference TRBV9 and TRBJ2-1, is DSGVTQTPKHLITATGQRVTLRCSPRSGDLSVYWYQQSLDQGLQFLIQYYNGEERAKGNILERFSAQQFPDLHSELNLSSLELGDSALYFCASSVGAGVGTLYNEQFFGPGTRLTVL.

This chain links TRBV7-2 with TRBJ1-6; 9 bases agree with TRBD1. Trimming removed 3 bases from V and 6 bases from J; junction bases left unmatched: 6. The CDR3 covers 16 residues. Germline-derived CDR1 and CDR2 are SGHTA and FQGNSA. The CDR3 DNA follows: TGTGCCAGCAGCTTTTTAACAGGGGGCGTTAATTCACCCCTCCACTTT. Its protein product is CASSFLTGGVNSPLHF.

This rearrangement joins TRBV28 to TRBJ2-3; the D is unclear. Deletions cut 10 bases from V and 3 bases from J, with 5 bases between. The CDR3 has 10 amino acids. Germline V gives CDR1 MDHEN, CDR2 SYDVKM. The CDR3 nucleotides read TGTGCCACCGGGACAGATACGCAGTATTTT. Translating gives CATGTDTQYF. Variable domain in full (rest from reference TRBV28 and TRBJ2-3): DVKVTQSSRYLVKRTGEKVFLECVQDMDHENMFWYRQDPGLGLRLIYFSYDVKMKEKGDIPEGYSVSREKKERFSLILESASTNQTSMYLCATGTDTQYFGPGTRLTVL.

This chain uses TRBV4-2 with TRBJ2-1, with TRBD2 matching 12 bases. The germline V gene has CDR1 LGHNA and CDR2 YNFKEQ. V shed 0 bases, J shed 4 bases, and the junction held 10 bases outside the gene matches. The CDR3 is 19 residues long. Here the CDR3 DNA reads TGTGCCAGCAGCCAAGATGGTTCTAGCGGGGGGGCAAGGTACAATGAGCAGTTCTTC. Its protein product is CASSQDGSSGGARYNEQFF.

This clone was detected only a few times. The chain couples TRBV11-1 to TRBJ1-1; D uncertain. Trimming shortened V by 2 bases and J by 1 base, and 11 bases separated the two germline ends. The germline CDR1 and CDR2 sequences are SGHAT and FQDESV (reference sequence). The length of the CDR3 is 15 residues. The CDR3 here is CASSLSRIGNTEAFF. The CDR3 coding sequence is TGTGCCAGCAGCTTATCCAGGATTGGGAACACTGAAGCTTTCTTT.

The chain joins TRBV7-2 to TRBJ1-3; D unresolved. The CDR3 contains 16 residues. The germline V and J ends were trimmed by 5 bases and 0 bases, with 14 bases remaining between them. Germline CDR1 reads SGHTA; CDR2 reads FQGNSA. CDR3 protein: CASSPHDTSSGNTIYF. In DNA form, the CDR3 reads TGTGCCAGCAGCCCCCATGACACTAGCTCTGGAAACACCATATATTTT.

This clone has a handful of counts. This chain links TRBV19 with TRBJ2-7; D uncertain. The CDR3 contains 14 residues. Trimming left V 3 bases short and J 0 bases short, with 9 bases between. CDR1 and CDR2 (germline): LNHDA, SQIVND (reference sequence). In nucleotides, the CDR3 is TGTGCCAGTAGTATGCTGGCCAACTCCTACGAGCAGTACTTC. Amino acids: CASSMLANSYEQYF.